Presented here are 28 T cell receptor beta chains from one specimen sequenced in a study of OX40 agonist ivuxolimab in advanced cancers. Data came from immunoSEQ multiplex PCR; TCRdb stores just in-frame clones and leaves some out. The sample gives 90,000 to 150,000 clones, 75% to 90% of which show up once; 0.55% is in the top ten. The source was CD4+ or CD8+ T cells sorted from blood, collected in a trial of the OX40 agonist ivuxolimab. These receptors all come from an adult with an advanced solid tumor such as melanoma, head and neck, liver or kidney cancer.

V gene TRBV5-4 combines with J gene TRBJ2-1, with D tentatively TRBD1 or TRBD2 (6 bases each). Trimming pared 4 bases from V and 6 bases from J, leaving 11 bases between. The germline CDR1 and CDR2 sequences are SGHNT and YYREEE (reference sequence). The length of the CDR3 is 13 residues. The DNA for the CDR3 is TGTGCCAGCAGCCTACAGGGAGGCAATGAGCAGTTCTTC. Translation gives CASSLQGGNEQFF. Based on the CDR3 plus reference TRBV5-4 and TRBJ2-1, the full variable domain is ETGVTQSPTHLIKTRGQQVTLRCSSQSGHNTVSWYQQALGQGPQFIFQYYREEENGRGNFPPRFSGLQFPNYSSELNVNALELDDSALYLCASSLQGGNEQFFGPGTRLTVL.

V and J are TRBV30 and TRBJ1-1; D unclear. Germline-derived CDR1 and CDR2 are GTSNPN and SVGIG (reference sequence). The CDR3 sequence is 11 residues long. The DNA of the CDR3 is TGTGCTACCACGATCGGGATTGAAGCTTTCTTT. Translating gives CATTIGIEAFF.

The CDR3 DNA is TGTGCCCGTAGCGGGGCCGGGGTAGATACGCAGTATTTT. Its protein is CARSGAGVDTQYF. V and J are TRBV30 and TRBJ2-3; TRBD2 aligns across 8 bases. The CDR3 runs 13 residues. The germline V gene encodes CDR1 GTSNPN and CDR2 SVGIG (reference sequence). V trimming: 8 bases; J trimming: 5 bases; junction bases outside the gene matches: 9.

The chain joins TRBV9 to TRBJ2-5; D is unclear. This CDR3 comprises 14 residues. In germline, CDR1 is SGDLS, CDR2 YYNGEE. Trimming removed 4 bases at V and 4 bases at J, with 14 bases between. The CDR3 protein is CASSPPGSTETQYF. The CDR3 bases are TGTGCCAGCAGCCCTCCCGGGTCGACAGAGACCCAGTACTTC.

V and J are TRBV10-1 and TRBJ2-7, with TRBD2 matching 7 bases. From germline, CDR1 is WNHNN and CDR2 SYGVQD (reference sequence). The CDR3 has 14 amino acids. The V segment lost 2 bases and the J segment 7 bases; nucleotides outside the gene matches: 8. The CDR3 bases are TGCGCCAGCAGTGAGGCGGGGGTATCGGGGGAGCAGTACTTC. Translating it yields CASSEAGVSGEQYF.

This chain connects TRBV15 to TRBJ2-7; D is perhaps TRBD2 (6 bases). Germline V lookup: CDR1 LNHNV, CDR2 YYDKDF (reference sequence). The CDR3 is made up of 15 amino acids. V was trimmed by 0 bases and J by 0 bases, leaving 9 bases between them. The CDR3 is CATSRDSGTSYEQYF. CDR3 sequence (DNA): TGTGCCACCAGCAGAGATAGCGGCACCTCCTACGAGCAGTACTTC.

This chain joins TRBV7-3 and TRBJ1-1; D perhaps matches TRBD1 (6 bases). Germline V gives CDR1 SGHTA, CDR2 FQGTGA. The CDR3 is 14 amino acids. V was cut by 5 bases and J by 1 base, with 11 bases left in between. Written as DNA, the CDR3 is TGTGCCAGCAGCCCCCAGGGGACGAACACTGAAGCTTTCTTT. This codes for CASSPQGTNTEAFF. Full variable domain (remainder filled in from reference TRBV7-3 and TRBJ1-1): GAGVSQTPSNKVTEKGKYVELRCDPISGHTALYWYRQSLGQGPEFLIYFQGTGAADDSGLPNDRFFAVRPEGSVSTLKIQRTERGDSAVYLCASSPQGTNTEAFFGQGTRLTVV.

This clone was recorded only once. The chain combines TRBV19 with TRBJ2-7; 12 bases match TRBD1. Trimming removed 10 bases from V and 5 bases from J; junction bases left unmatched: 6. There are 13 residues in the CDR3. Germline V gene lookup returns CDR1 LNHDA and CDR2 SQIVND (reference sequence). In nucleotides, the CDR3 is TGTGCCACCCGTAGGGACAGGGGGCACGAGCAGTACTTC. It codes for CATRRDRGHEQYF.

The gene calls are TRBV5-1 and TRBJ2-2; D is unclear. The CDR3 runs 15 residues. V was cut by 0 bases and J by 4 bases, with 10 bases left in between. In germline, CDR1 is SGHRS, CDR2 YFSETQ. CDR3 region: CASSLGGQSTGELFF. Here the CDR3 DNA reads TGCGCCAGCAGCTTGGGGGGTCAGAGCACCGGGGAGCTGTTTTTT. Full variable domain (remainder filled in from reference TRBV5-1 and TRBJ2-2): KAGVTQTPRYLIKTRGQQVTLSCSPISGHRSVSWYQQTPGQGLQFLFEYFSETQRNKGNFPGRFSGRQFSNSRSEMNVSTLELGDSALYLCASSLGGQSTGELFFGEGSRLTVL.

This chain joins TRBV6-5 and TRBJ2-2; possibly TRBD1 for D (5 bases). The germline V and J ends were trimmed by 6 bases and 3 bases, with 14 bases remaining between them. From germline, CDR1 is MNHEY and CDR2 SVGAGI. CDR3 length equals 15 residues. The CDR3: CASSRRQTDTGELFF. Here the CDR3 DNA reads TGTGCCAGCAGCCGGAGACAGACCGACACCGGGGAGCTGTTTTTT.

The chain couples TRBV9 to TRBJ2-2; D perhaps matches TRBD1 (8 bases). The ends were cut back, 1 base at V and 6 bases at J, with 22 bases in the middle. Germline-derived CDR1 and CDR2 are SGDLS and YYNGEE. The CDR3 is 18 amino acids. CDR3 in amino acids: CASSVTLFNRGRAGELFF. DNA of the CDR3: TGTGCCAGCAGCGTAACTCTCTTCAACAGGGGGAGGGCCGGGGAGCTGTTTTTT.

The CDR3 nucleotides read TGTGCCAGCAGCTTAGTAGCTCACTCTAGCACAGATACGCAGTATTTT. Amino acid sequence: CASSLVAHSSTDTQYF. V gene TRBV11-2 combines with J gene TRBJ2-3; D gene ambiguous. CDR3 length equals 16 residues. Germline V gene data show CDR1 as SGHAT and CDR2 as FQNNGV. V lost 1 base and J lost 0, with 11 bases in between.

This clone was detected once. At one boundary the junction diverges from the germline segment, which might be a read error. V usage is TRBV11-2 and J usage is TRBJ2-7; the D gene is possibly TRBD1 (6 bases). In germline, CDR1 is SGHAT, CDR2 FQNNGV. CDR3 length: 16 amino acids. CDR3 protein: CTSSLGQFSSRAEQYF. The CDR3 nucleotides read TGTACCAGCAGCTTAGGACAGTTTTCCTCCAGGGCCGAGCAGTACTTC.

The chain has TRBV30 and TRBJ2-3; 7 bases fit TRBD2. This CDR3 has 13 amino acids. V was clipped by 3 bases and J by 2 bases; unmatched bases: 2. Germline values: CDR1 GTSNPN, CDR2 SVGIG (reference sequence). The CDR3: CAWSGGTTDTQYF. The CDR3 coding sequence is TGTGCCTGGAGCGGGGGGACCACAGATACGCAGTATTTT.

The chain carries TRBV10-2 and TRBJ1-2, with D tentatively TRBD1 (5 bases). Trimming removed 6 bases from V and 0 bases from J, with 11 bases in between. The CDR3 loop spans 14 amino acids. CDR1 and CDR2 (germline): WSHSY, SAAADI. The CDR3 DNA sequence: TGCGCCAGCAGGGACGGACAAACTAACTATGGCTACACCTTC. It codes for CASRDGQTNYGYTF.

The chain uses TRBV6-5 and TRBJ2-3, with 7 bases identical to TRBD2. CDR1 is MNHEY, CDR2 SVGAGI, per germline. Germline trimming cut 7 bases from V and 6 bases from J; bases unmatched to any gene: 13. The CDR3 contains 15 residues. CDR3 residues: CASTMGVGGGDTQYF. The CDR3 DNA reads as TGTGCCAGCACCATGGGTGTCGGGGGAGGGGATACGCAGTATTTT.

The gene calls are TRBV9 and TRBJ1-2; 10 bases are a match to TRBD1. The CDR3 covers 14 residues. With V trimmed by 2 bases and J by 7 bases, 5 bases remained unmatched. Germline V gene data show CDR1 as SGDLS and CDR2 as YYNGEE. Written as DNA, the CDR3 is TGTGCCAGCAGCGTCTTGACAGGGGGCTCTGGCTACACCTTC. It codes for CASSVLTGGSGYTF.

The CDR3 coding sequence is TGTGCCAGCAGTCCGCCGGGACTACACTCCTACGAGCAGTACTTC. Its protein product is CASSPPGLHSYEQYF. The chain combines TRBV28 with TRBJ2-7; 7 bases agree with TRBD2. Germline values: CDR1 MDHEN, CDR2 SYDVKM. The V and J ends lost 5 bases and 0 bases, in that order; junction bases with no gene match: 7. The CDR3 loop spans 15 amino acids.

The chain combines TRBV2 with TRBJ2-1; D is unresolved. CDR1 is SNHLY and CDR2 is FYNNEI in the germline V gene. This CDR3 is built from 11 residues. V was clipped by 7 bases and J by 7 bases, with 8 bases between them. The CDR3 loop is CASTTRNEQFF. The CDR3 DNA reads as TGTGCCAGCACCACCCGGAATGAGCAGTTCTTC.

The V gene is TRBV7-2, the J gene TRBJ2-5, with TRBD1 matching over 8 bases. V lost 5 bases and J lost 2; bases outside the gene matches: 4. Germline assignment: CDR1 SGHTA and CDR2 FQGNSA. This CDR3 contains 14 residues. Written as DNA, the CDR3 is TGTGCCAGCAGCCGCCGACAGGGGCAAGAGACCCAGTACTTC. This sequence encodes CASSRRQGQETQYF.

The chain has TRBV5-1 and TRBJ2-5; D not certain. Trimming left V 0 bases short and J 2 bases short, with 5 bases between. This CDR3 is 13 amino acids long. Germline V lookup: CDR1 SGHRS, CDR2 YFSETQ. The CDR3 loop is CASSLGVQETQYF. The CDR3 nucleotides are TGCGCCAGCAGCTTGGGGGTACAAGAGACCCAGTACTTC. Combining the CDR3 with reference TRBV5-1 and TRBJ2-5 gives the whole variable domain KAGVTQTPRYLIKTRGQQVTLSCSPISGHRSVSWYQQTPGQGLQFLFEYFSETQRNKGNFPGRFSGRQFSNSRSEMNVSTLELGDSALYLCASSLGVQETQYFGPGTRLLVL.

CDR3 protein: CASSLTPGYTDTQYF. CDR3 DNA sequence: TGTGCCAGCAGCTTGACTCCAGGCTACACAGATACGCAGTATTTT. The V call is TRBV5-4, the J call TRBJ2-3; D unresolved. The CDR3 runs 15 residues. The V gene's germline CDR1 is SGHNT and CDR2 YYREEE (reference sequence). The V end lost 1 base, the J end lost 2 bases, and 11 bases lay between the germline ends.

The V gene is TRBV7-9, the J gene TRBJ1-1; tentatively, D is TRBD1 (6 bases). V lost 3 bases, J lost 4 bases, and 12 bases lay in between. The germline CDR1 and CDR2 sequences are SEHNR and FQNEAQ (reference sequence). The CDR3 contains 14 residues. CDR3 in amino acids: CASSFGGASTEAFF. The DNA for the CDR3 is TGTGCCAGCAGCTTCGGGGGGGCTAGCACTGAAGCTTTCTTT.

This chain joins TRBV19 and TRBJ2-5; D assignment may be TRBD1 or TRBD2 (5 bases each). The CDR3 loop spans 13 amino acids. The germline V gene encodes CDR1 LNHDA and CDR2 SQIVND (reference sequence). The germline V and J ends were trimmed by 6 bases and 6 bases, with 14 bases remaining between them. The CDR3 loop is CASRRDPLKTQYF. As DNA, the CDR3 is TGTGCCAGTAGACGGGACCCGTTGAAGACCCAGTACTTC.

The chain has TRBV5-6 and TRBJ2-7, with no clear D. CDR1 and CDR2 from the germline V gene are SGHDT and YYEEEE. The V end lost 0 bases, the J end lost 3 bases, and 10 bases lay between the germline ends. The CDR3 is 14 amino acids. CDR3 DNA: TGTGCCAGCAGCTTGGATTGGAGTGGCTACGAGCAGTACTTC. Translation: CASSLDWSGYEQYF. The full variable domain, completed using reference TRBV5-6 and TRBJ2-7, is DAGVTQSPTHLIKTRGQQVTLRCSPKSGHDTVSWYQQALGQGPQFIFQYYEEEERQRGNFPDRFSGHQFPNYSSELNVNALLLGDSALYLCASSLDWSGYEQYFGPGTRLTVT.

The chain is built from TRBV2 and TRBJ2-5; the D call may be TRBD1 or TRBD2 (6 bases each). Between the trimmed V and J ends, which lost 6 bases and 2 bases, there was a span of 10 bases. This CDR3 is built from 13 residues. The germline gives CDR1 SNHLY, CDR2 FYNNEI. The DNA of the CDR3 is TGTGCCAGCAGGGGGGGACATCAAGAGACCCAGTACTTC. Translated: CASRGGHQETQYF.

The CDR3 DNA sequence: TGTGCCAGCACCCTCCGGGGGTATGACAATCAGCCCCAGCATTTT. Residues: CASTLRGYDNQPQHF. V gene TRBV6-6 combines with J gene TRBJ1-5, with a weak D call TRBD1 (5 bases). CDR3 length: 15 residues. V was pared by 7 bases and J by 3 bases, with 16 bases between. Per germline, CDR1 MNHNY and CDR2 SVGAGI (reference sequence).

J is TRBJ2-1 and V is TRBV21-1; the D call in the table, TRBD1, was not verified against the DNA. TRBV21-1 represents a pseudogene. This CDR3 is 17 amino acids long. CDR3 in DNA: TGTGCCAGCAGCAAAGGAACCGACAAAACCTCCTACAATGAGCAGTTCTTC. This gives the protein CASSKGTDKTSYNEQFF.